Listed below are T cell receptor beta chains from one sample, sequenced in a study of identifying expanded T cells in peripheral blood. Some clones are missing from TCRdb's copy, which holds only in-frame ones; the method was immunoSEQ multiplex PCR. The table has tens of thousands of clones, over 80% seen once. The sequenced sample consisted of blood. Source of these receptors: a person aged 18 to 75 in good health. Each CDR3 is given with its conserved first and last residue. Fields, in order: CDR3 protein, CDR3 length, V gene, J gene.

CASSLAGTSQYNEQFF	16	TRBV5-6	TRBJ2-1
CATQPGQHSYEQYF	14	TRBV2	TRBJ2-7
CASSLNSGANEQFF	14	TRBV5-1	TRBJ2-1
CASSLVGPAVFTDTQYF	17	TRBV13	TRBJ2-3
CASSSPTGQYF	11	TRBV28	TRBJ2-4
CASSQERKVDYGYTF	15	TRBV14	TRBJ1-2
CASSQEPSPSYEQYF	15	TRBV4-3	-
CASSPMDRGLNTEAFF	16	TRBV18	TRBJ1-1
CASSFSGGYEQYF	13	TRBV13	TRBJ2-7
CAISENRAEGEAFF	14	TRBV10-3	TRBJ1-1
CASSFGREGYNEQFF	15	TRBV5-1	TRBJ2-1
CASSLMPGGPYNEQFF	16	TRBV7-3	TRBJ2-1
CASSFPTAGNTGELFF	16	TRBV7-3	TRBJ2-2
CASSLVNIANTGELFF	16	TRBV5-1	TRBJ2-2
CASSYIRVVAKNIQYF	16	TRBV6-6	TRBJ2-4
CASSKRTSGRRKGTDTQYF	19	TRBV5-1	TRBJ2-3
CASSPHQGMNIQYF	14	TRBV7-2	TRBJ2-4
CASSRTGTSTQYF	13	TRBV4-3	TRBJ2-5
CASSVQGIPYEQYF	14	TRBV19	TRBJ2-7
CASSTQPGGSYNEQFF	16	TRBV7-3	TRBJ2-1
CASSTGRRTSTDTQYF	16	TRBV19	TRBJ2-3
CAWRKQGEVTNQPQHF	16	TRBV30	TRBJ1-5
CASRVGGEGYGYTF	14	TRBV6-5	TRBJ1-2
CASRPGGTDTQYF	13	TRBV2	TRBJ2-3
CASSLEGQGVTDTQYF	16	TRBV5-1	TRBJ2-3
CASSLVGATGRGTEAFF	17	TRBV7-2	TRBJ1-1
CASSPGQSNTEAFF	14	TRBV6-6	TRBJ1-1
CASSLGTGSVGYTF	14	TRBV28	TRBJ1-2
CASSPRGLGSYEQYF	15	TRBV11-2	TRBJ2-7
CASSGTATDTQYF	13	TRBV25-1	TRBJ2-3
CASSINGVNTEAFF	14	TRBV19	TRBJ1-1
CAWAQGRAFEQYF	13	TRBV30	TRBJ2-7
CAISEGGRETQYF	13	TRBV10-3	TRBJ2-5
CASSIGQGAYEQYF	14	TRBV19	TRBJ2-7
CASSLEQGTISYEQYF	16	TRBV5-1	TRBJ2-7
CASSLRQVGADTQYF	15	TRBV28	TRBJ2-3
CASILQGGSNNEQFF	15	TRBV2	TRBJ2-1
CASSPRETFSTDTQYF	16	TRBV7-2	TRBJ2-3
CASSKRQDTQETQYF	15	TRBV4-3	TRBJ2-5
CAWSEREGKNIQYF	14	TRBV30	TRBJ2-4